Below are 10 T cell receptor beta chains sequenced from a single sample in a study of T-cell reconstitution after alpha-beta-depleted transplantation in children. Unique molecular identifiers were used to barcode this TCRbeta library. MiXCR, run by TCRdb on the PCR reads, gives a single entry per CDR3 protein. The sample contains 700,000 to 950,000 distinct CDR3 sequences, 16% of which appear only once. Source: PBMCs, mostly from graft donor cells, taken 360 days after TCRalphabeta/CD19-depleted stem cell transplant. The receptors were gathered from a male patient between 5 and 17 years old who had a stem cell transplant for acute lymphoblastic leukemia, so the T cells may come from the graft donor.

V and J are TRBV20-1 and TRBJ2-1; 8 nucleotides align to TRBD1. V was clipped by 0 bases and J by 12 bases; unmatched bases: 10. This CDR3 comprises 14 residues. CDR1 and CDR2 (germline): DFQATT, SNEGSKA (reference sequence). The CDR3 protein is CSARDDRGRSGQFF. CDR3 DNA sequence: TGCAGTGCTAGAGATGACAGGGGACGATCGGGGCAGTTCTTC.

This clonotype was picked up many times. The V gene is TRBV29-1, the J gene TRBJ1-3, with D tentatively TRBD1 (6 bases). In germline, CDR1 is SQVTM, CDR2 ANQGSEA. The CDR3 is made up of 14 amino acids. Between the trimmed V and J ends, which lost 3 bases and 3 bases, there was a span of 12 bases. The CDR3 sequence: CSVDGQKIGNTIYF. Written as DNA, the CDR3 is TGCAGCGTTGACGGACAGAAGATTGGAAACACCATATATTTT.

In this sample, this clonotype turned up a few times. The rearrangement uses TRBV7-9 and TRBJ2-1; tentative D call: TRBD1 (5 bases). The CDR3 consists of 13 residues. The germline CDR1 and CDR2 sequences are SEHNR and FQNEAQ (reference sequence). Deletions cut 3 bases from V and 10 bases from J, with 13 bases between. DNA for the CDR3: TGTGCCAGCAGCTTCATCGCGCACAGGGAGCAGTTCTTC. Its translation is CASSFIAHREQFF.

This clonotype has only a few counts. The CDR3 sequence is CASSENLAGVERKIDTQYF. CDR3 sequence (DNA): TGTGCCAGCAGCGAGAATCTAGCGGGAGTTGAGAGGAAGATAGATACGCAGTATTTT. The V gene is TRBV9, the J gene TRBJ2-3; TRBD2 matches at 10 bases. Trimming cost V 3 bases and J 5 bases; bases outside gene matches: 18. The CDR3 is 19 amino acids. Germline V gene sequence: CDR1 SGDLS, CDR2 YYNGEE.

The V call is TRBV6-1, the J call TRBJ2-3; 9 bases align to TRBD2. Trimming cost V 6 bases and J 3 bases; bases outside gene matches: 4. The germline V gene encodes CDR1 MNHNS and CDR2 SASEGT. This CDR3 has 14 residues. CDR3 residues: CASRALAGTDTQYF. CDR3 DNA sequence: TGTGCCAGCAGGGCCCTAGCGGGAACAGATACGCAGTATTTT.

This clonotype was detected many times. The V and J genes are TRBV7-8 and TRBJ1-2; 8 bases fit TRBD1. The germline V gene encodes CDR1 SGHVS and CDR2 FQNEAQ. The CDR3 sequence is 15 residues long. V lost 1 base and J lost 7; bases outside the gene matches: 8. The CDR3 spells CASSLGAGGGGGYTF. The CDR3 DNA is TGTGCCAGCAGCTTAGGGGCAGGGGGCGGGGGTGGCTACACCTTC.

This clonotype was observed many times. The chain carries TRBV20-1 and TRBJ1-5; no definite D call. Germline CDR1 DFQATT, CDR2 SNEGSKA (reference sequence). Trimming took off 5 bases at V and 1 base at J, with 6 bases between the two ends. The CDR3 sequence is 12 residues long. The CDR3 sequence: CSAGRSNQPQHF. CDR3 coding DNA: TGCAGTGCTGGACGGAGCAATCAGCCCCAGCATTTT.

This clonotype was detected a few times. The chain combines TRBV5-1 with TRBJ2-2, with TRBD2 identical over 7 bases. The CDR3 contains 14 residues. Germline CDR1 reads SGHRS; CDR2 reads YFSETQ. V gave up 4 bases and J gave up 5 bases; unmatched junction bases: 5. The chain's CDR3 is CASSLGGTTGELFF. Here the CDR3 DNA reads TGCGCCAGCAGCCTGGGAGGGACTACCGGGGAGCTGTTTTTT.

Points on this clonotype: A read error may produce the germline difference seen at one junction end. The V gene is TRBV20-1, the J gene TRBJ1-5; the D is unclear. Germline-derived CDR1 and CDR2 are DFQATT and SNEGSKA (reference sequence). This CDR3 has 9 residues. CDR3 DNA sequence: TGCAGTGCTACCGGGCCTCAGGATTTT. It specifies CSATGPQDF.

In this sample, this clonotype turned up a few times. The CDR3 region has the DNA TGCGCCAGCAGCGGATTCCGGGACACTTCCTACGAGCAGTACTTC. Its protein product is CASSGFRDTSYEQYF. The chain is built from TRBV5-1 and TRBJ2-7; D perhaps matches TRBD1 (6 bases). The CDR3 spans 15 residues. The germline V and J ends were trimmed by 4 bases and 1 base, with 15 bases remaining between them. CDR1 and CDR2 from the germline V gene are SGHRS and YFSETQ.